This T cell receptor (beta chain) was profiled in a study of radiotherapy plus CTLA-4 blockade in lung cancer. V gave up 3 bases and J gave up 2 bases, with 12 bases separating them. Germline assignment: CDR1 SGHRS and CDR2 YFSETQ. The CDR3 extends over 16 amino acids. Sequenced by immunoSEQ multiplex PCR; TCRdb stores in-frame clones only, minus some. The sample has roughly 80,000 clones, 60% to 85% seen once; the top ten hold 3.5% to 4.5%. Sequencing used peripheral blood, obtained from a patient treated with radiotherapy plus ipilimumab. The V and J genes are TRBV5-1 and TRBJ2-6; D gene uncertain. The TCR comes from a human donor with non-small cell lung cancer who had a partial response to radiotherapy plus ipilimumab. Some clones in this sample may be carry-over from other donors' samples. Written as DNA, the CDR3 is TGCGCCAGCAGCTCCGGTTCCACAGCTGGGGCCAACGTCCTGACTTTC. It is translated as CASSSGSTAGANVLTF.